This T cell receptor (beta chain) was obtained from a study of blood T cell repertoires in COVID-19. Study context: Researchers got acute and convalescent COVID-19 samples from the United States, Italy and Spain. Nucleic acid was either cDNA or gDNA, and it came from T cells, B-cell-depleted T cells, or PBMCs.

The CDR3 is 14 amino acids. With V trimmed by 6 bases and J by 4 bases, 8 bases remained unmatched. CDR1 SNHLY and CDR2 FYNNEI come from the germline V gene. Per the authors' pipeline: Amplification with reference gene primers provided the estimates of nucleated cell counts. Libraries were prepared by immunoSEQ multiplex PCR; TCRdb keeps only in-frame clonotypes and omits some of them. For V, J and clone size, that table is used; D and trimming come from the DNA. The data hold some 460,000 clones, with 80% to 90% observed a single time. Specimen: peripheral blood. The receptor was derived from a woman aged 25 to 39 with acute or convalescent COVID-19. The rearrangement links TRBV2 to TRBJ1-1; 7 nucleotides align to TRBD1. CDR3 sequence (DNA): TGTGCCAGCAGGGATCACAGGGGCCGCACTGAAGCTTTCTTT. Translated: CASRDHRGRTEAFF.